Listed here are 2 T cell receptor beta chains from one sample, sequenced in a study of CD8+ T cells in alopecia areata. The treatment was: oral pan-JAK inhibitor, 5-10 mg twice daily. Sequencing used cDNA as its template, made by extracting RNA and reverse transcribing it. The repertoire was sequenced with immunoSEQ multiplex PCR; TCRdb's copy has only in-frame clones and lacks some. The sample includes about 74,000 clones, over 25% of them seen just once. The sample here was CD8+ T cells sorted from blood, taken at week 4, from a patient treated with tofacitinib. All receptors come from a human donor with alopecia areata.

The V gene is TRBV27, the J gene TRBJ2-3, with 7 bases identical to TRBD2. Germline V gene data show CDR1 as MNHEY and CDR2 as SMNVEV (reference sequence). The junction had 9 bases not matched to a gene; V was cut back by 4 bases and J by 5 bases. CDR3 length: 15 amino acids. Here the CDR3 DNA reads TGTGCCAGCAGTTCCTCTTTGCGGGAGTTAGATACGCAGTATTTT. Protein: CASSSSLRELDTQYF.

CDR3 bases: TGCGCCAGCAGTTCCGGGACAACCAACTACGAGCAGTACTTC. Translating it yields CASSSGTTNYEQYF. The J gene is TRBJ2-7, the V gene TRBV5-1; D may be TRBD1 (6 bases). V was trimmed by 5 bases and J by 3 bases, leaving 15 bases between them. The CDR3 spans 14 residues. CDR1 is SGHRS and CDR2 is YFSETQ in the germline V gene.